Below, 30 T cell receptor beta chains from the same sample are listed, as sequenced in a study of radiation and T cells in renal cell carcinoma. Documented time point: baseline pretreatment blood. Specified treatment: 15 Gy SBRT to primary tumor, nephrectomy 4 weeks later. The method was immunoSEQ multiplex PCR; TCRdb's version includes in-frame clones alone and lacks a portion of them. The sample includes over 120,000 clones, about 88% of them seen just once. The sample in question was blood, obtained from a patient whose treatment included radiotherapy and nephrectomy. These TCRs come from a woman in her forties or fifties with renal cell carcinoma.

The CDR3 DNA reads as TGTGCCAGCAGCCCGAGTATCAGGTACCAAGAGACCCAGTACTTC. Its translation: CASSPSIRYQETQYF. This sequence joins TRBV5-6 and TRBJ2-5; D gene unclear. Germline V CDR1 and CDR2: SGHDT, YYEEEE. The CDR3 is 15 amino acids. Trimming pared 4 bases from V and 0 bases from J, leaving 13 bases between.

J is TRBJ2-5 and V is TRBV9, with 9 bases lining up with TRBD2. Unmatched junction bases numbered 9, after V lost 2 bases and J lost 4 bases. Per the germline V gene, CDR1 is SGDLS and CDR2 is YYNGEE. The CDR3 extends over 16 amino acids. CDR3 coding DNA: TGTGCCAGCAGCGTTGGCTCCGGGACTAGCAGAGAGACCCAGTACTTC. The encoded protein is CASSVGSGTSRETQYF.

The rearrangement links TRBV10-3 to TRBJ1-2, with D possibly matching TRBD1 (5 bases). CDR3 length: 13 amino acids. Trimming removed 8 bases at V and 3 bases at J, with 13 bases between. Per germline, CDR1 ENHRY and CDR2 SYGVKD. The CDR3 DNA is TGTGCCATCGCTGTCCAGGGAGACTATGGCTACACCTTC. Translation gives CAIAVQGDYGYTF.

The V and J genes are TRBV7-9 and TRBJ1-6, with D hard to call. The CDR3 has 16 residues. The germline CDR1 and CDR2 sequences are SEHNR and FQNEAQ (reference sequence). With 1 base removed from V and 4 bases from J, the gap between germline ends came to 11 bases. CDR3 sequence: CASSLVGSGYNSPLHF. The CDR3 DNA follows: TGTGCCAGCAGCTTAGTGGGGTCCGGATATAATTCACCCCTCCACTTT.

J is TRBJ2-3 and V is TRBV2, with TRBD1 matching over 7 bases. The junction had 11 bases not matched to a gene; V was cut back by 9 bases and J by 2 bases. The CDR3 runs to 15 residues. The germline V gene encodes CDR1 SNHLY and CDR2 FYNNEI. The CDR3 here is CASERQGTTTDTQYF. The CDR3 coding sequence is TGTGCCAGTGAAAGACAGGGAACGACCACAGATACGCAGTATTTT.

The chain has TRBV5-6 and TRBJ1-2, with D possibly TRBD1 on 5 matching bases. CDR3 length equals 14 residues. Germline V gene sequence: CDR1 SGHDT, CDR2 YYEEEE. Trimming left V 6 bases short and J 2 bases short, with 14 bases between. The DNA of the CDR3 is TGTGCCAGCACCCTATGGGGGGGAAACTATGGCTACACCTTC. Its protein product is CASTLWGGNYGYTF.

CDR3 bases: TGCGCCAGCAGCCCTGGACAGGCCCGAGGGAATTCACCCCTCCACTTT. Protein product: CASSPGQARGNSPLHF. This chain joins TRBV4-1 and TRBJ1-6; 7 bases align to TRBD1. From germline, CDR1 is MGHRA and CDR2 YSYEKL. Trimming at V came to 4 bases and at J to 7 bases, leaving 10 bases not matched to a gene. This CDR3 region has 16 residues.

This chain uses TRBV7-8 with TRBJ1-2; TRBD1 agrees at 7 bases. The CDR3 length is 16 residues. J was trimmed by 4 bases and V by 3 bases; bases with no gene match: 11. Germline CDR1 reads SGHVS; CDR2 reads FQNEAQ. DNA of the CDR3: TGTGCCAGCAGCTTGGGACGGACAGGAATGTCCTATGGCTACACCTTC. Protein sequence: CASSLGRTGMSYGYTF. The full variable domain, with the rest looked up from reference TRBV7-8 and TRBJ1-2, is GAGVSQSPRYKVAKRGQDVALRCDPISGHVSLFWYQQALGQGPEFLTYFQNEAQLDKSGLPSDRFFAERPEGSVSTLKIQRTQQEDSAVYLCASSLGRTGMSYGYTFGSGTRLTVV.

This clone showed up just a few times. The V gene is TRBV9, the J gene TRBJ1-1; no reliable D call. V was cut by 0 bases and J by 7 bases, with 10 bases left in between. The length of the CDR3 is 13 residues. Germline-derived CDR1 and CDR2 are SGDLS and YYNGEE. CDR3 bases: TGTGCCAGCAGCGTAGGGGGATGGGGTGAAGCTTTCTTT. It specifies CASSVGGWGEAFF.

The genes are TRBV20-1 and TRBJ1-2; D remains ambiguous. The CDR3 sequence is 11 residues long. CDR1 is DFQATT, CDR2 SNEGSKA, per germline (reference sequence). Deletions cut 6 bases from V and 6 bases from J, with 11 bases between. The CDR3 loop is CSAVMGNGYTF. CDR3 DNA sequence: TGCAGTGCCGTGATGGGTAATGGCTACACCTTC.

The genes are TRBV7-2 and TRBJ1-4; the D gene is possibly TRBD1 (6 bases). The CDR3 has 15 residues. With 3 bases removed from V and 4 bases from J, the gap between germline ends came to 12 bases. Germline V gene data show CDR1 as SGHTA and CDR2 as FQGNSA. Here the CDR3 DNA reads TGTGCCAGCAGCTTCACCAGGGGTGATAATGAAAAACTGTTTTTT. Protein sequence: CASSFTRGDNEKLFF.

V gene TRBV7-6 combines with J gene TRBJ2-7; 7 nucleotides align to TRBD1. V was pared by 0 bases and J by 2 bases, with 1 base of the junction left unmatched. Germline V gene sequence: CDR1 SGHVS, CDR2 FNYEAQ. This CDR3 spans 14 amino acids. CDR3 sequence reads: CASSLATGPYEQYF. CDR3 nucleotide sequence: TGTGCCAGCAGCTTAGCGACAGGGCCCTACGAGCAGTACTTC.

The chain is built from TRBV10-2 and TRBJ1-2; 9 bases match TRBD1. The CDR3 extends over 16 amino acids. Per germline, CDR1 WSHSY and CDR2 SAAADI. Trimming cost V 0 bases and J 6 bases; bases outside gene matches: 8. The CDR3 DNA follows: TGCGCCAGCAGTGAGTCGAACGGACAGGGGTACCATGGCTACACCTTC. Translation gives CASSESNGQGYHGYTF.

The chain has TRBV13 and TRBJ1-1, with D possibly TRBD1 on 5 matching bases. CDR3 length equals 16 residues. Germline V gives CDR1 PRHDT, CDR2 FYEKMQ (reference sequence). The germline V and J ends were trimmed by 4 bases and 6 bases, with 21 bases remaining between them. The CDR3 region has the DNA TGTGCCAGCAGCTCCCAGGATGAGGGGATGGTGGCTGAAGCTTTCTTT. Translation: CASSSQDEGMVAEAFF.

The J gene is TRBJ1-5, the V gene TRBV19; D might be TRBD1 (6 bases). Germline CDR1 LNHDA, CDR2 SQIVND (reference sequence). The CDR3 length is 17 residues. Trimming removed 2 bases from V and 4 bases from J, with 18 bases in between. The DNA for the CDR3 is TGTGCCAGTAGTATAATCCCAAAGGGACACCGAAATCAGCCCCAGCATTTT. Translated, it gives CASSIIPKGHRNQPQHF.

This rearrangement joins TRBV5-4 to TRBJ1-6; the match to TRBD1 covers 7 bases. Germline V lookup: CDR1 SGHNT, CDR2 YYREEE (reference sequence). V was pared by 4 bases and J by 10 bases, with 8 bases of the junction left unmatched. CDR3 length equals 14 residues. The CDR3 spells CASSQQGIESPLHF. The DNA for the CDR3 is TGTGCCAGCAGCCAACAGGGGATAGAATCACCCCTCCACTTT.

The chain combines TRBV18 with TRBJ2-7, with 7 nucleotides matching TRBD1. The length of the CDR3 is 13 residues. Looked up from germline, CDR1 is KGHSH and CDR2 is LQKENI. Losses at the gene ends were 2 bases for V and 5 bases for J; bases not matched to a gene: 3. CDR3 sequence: CASSPSGTDEQYF. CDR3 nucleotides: TGTGCCAGCTCACCATCCGGGACAGACGAGCAGTACTTC.

CDR3 in DNA: TGTGCCAGTAGTATCTCGTATGATAATCAGCCCCAGCATTTT. Translation: CASSISYDNQPQHF. The V gene is TRBV19, the J gene TRBJ1-5; D remains unclear. V lost 3 bases and J 4 bases, leaving 10 bases between the germline ends. This CDR3 is built from 14 residues. CDR1 and CDR2 (germline): LNHDA, SQIVND (reference sequence).

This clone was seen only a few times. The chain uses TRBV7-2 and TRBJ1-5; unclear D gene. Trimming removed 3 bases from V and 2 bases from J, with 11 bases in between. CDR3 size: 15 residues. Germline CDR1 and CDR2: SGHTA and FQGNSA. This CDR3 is CASSLVINGNQPQHF. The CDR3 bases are TGTGCCAGCAGCTTGGTTATCAATGGCAATCAGCCCCAGCATTTT. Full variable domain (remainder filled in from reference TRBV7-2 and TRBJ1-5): GAGVSQSPSNKVTEKGKDVELRCDPISGHTALYWYRQSLGQGLEFLIYFQGNSAPDKSGLPSDRFSAERTGGSVSTLTIQRTQQEDSAVYLCASSLVINGNQPQHFGDGTRLSIL.

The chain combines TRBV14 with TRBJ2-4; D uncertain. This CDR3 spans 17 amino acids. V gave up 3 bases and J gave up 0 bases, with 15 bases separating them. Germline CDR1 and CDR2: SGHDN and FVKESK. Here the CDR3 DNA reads TGTGCCAGCAGCCACGCACCGACGGTCGAAGCCAAAAACATTCAGTACTTC. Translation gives CASSHAPTVEAKNIQYF.

The CDR3 DNA reads TGTGCCAGCAACAAGCGCGGGGGCGATACGCAGTATTTT. It encodes CASNKRGGDTQYF. This chain joins TRBV7-2 and TRBJ2-3; D is possibly TRBD2 (7 bases). The V and J ends lost 7 bases and 6 bases respectively, with 14 bases between them. The CDR3 length is 13 residues. CDR1 and CDR2 (germline): SGHTA, FQGNSA.

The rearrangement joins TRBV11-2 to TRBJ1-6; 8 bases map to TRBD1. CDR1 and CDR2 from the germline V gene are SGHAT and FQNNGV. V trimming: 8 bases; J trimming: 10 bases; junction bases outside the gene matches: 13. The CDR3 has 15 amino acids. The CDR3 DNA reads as TGTGCCAGCTCCTCGACAGGGGCCGTGAGGTCACCCCTCCACTTT. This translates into CASSSTGAVRSPLHF.

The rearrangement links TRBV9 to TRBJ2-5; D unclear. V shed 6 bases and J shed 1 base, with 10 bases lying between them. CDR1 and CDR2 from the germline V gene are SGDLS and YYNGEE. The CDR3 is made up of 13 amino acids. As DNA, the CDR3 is TGTGCCAGCAACCGGGCTATCCAAGAGACCCAGTACTTC. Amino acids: CASNRAIQETQYF.

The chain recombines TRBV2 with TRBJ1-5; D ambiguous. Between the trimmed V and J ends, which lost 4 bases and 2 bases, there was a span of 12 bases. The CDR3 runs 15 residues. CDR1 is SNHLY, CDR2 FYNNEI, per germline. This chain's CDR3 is CASSAWSAGNQPQHF. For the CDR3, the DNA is TGTGCCAGCAGTGCATGGTCTGCCGGCAATCAGCCCCAGCATTTT.

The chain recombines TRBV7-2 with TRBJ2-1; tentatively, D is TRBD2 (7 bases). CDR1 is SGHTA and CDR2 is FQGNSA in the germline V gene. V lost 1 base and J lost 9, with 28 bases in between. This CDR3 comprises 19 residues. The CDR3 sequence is CASSLGALGRGQRGGEQFF. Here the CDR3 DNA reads TGTGCCAGCAGCTTAGGAGCCCTGGGGCGGGGGCAAAGGGGTGGTGAGCAGTTCTTC.

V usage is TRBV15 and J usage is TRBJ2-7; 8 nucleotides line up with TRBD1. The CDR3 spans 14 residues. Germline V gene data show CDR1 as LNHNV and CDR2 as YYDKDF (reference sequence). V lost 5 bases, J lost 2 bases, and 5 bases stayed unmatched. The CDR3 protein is CATSPGQGPYEQYF. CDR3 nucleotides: TGTGCCACCAGCCCCGGACAGGGACCCTACGAGCAGTACTTC.

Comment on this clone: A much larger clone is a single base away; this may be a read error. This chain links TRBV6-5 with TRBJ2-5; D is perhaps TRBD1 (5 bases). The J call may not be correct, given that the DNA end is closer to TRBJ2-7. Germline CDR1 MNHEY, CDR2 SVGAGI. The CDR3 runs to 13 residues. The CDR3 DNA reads TGTGCCAGCAGTTACCTTAGGGGCTACGAGCAGTACTTC. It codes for CASSYLRGYEQYF.

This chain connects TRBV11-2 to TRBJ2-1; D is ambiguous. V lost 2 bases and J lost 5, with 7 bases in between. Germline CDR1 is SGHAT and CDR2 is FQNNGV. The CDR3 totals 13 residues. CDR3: CASSLPRHNEQFF. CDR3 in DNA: TGTGCCAGCAGCTTACCTCGACACAATGAGCAGTTCTTC. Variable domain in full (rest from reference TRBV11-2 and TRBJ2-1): EAGVAQSPRYKIIEKRQSVAFWCNPISGHATLYWYQQILGQGPKLLIQFQNNGVVDDSQLPKDRFSAERLKGVDSTLKIQPAKLEDSAVYLCASSLPRHNEQFFGPGTRLTVL.

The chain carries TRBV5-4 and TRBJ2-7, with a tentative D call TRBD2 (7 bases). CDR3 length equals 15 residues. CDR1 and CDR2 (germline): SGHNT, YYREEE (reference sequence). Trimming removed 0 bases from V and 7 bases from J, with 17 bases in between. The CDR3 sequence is CASSLGRGADGEQYF. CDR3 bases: TGTGCCAGCAGCTTGGGACGGGGGGCCGACGGGGAGCAGTACTTC.

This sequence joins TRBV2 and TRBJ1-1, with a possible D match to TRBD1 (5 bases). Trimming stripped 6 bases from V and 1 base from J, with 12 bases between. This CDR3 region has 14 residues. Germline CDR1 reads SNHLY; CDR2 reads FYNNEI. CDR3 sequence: CASRAGLANTEAFF. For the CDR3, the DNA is TGTGCCAGCAGGGCAGGGTTGGCGAACACTGAAGCTTTCTTT.